One sample yielded the 7 T cell receptor beta chains listed below, sequenced in a study of T cell responses to AZD1222 COVID-19 vaccine. Sequenced by immunoSEQ multiplex PCR; TCRdb stores in-frame clones only, minus some. The data show approximately 110,000 clones, with 80% to 90% seen just once and 35% to 55% held by the top ten. The sequences come from peripheral blood, collected 28 days after the second AZD1222 dose. These receptors were obtained from an adult who received the AZD1222 COVID-19 vaccine.

The chain has TRBV5-1 and TRBJ2-3, with TRBD2 identical over 14 bases. The germline CDR1 and CDR2 sequences are SGHRS and YFSETQ. The V and J ends lost 3 bases and 6 bases, in that order; junction bases with no gene match: 6. The CDR3 contains 16 residues. In DNA form, the CDR3 reads TGCGCCAGCAGCTGGACGACTAGCGGGAGGGGGGATACGCAGTATTTT. Its translation: CASSWTTSGRGDTQYF. Supplemented by reference TRBV5-1 and TRBJ2-3, the full variable domain reads KAGVTQTPRYLIKTRGQQVTLSCSPISGHRSVSWYQQTPGQGLQFLFEYFSETQRNKGNFPGRFSGRQFSNSRSEMNVSTLELGDSALYLCASSWTTSGRGDTQYFGPGTRLTVL.

This clone has only one observation. The gene calls are TRBV10-3 and TRBJ2-3; either TRBD1 or TRBD2 may supply D (5 bases each). The CDR3 sequence is 15 residues long. V lost 2 bases to trimming and J lost 4 bases, with 13 bases between them. Germline V gene sequence: CDR1 ENHRY, CDR2 SYGVKD. The CDR3 reads CAISEQGTSADTQYF. As DNA, the CDR3 is TGTGCCATCAGTGAGCAAGGGACCTCGGCAGATACGCAGTATTTT.

This chain joins TRBV3-1 (or the pseudogene TRBV3-2) and TRBJ1-5; D is ambiguous. The germline gives CDR1 LGHDT, CDR2 YNNKEL (reference sequence). This CDR3 has 14 residues. Trimming stripped 1 base from V and 6 bases from J, with 10 bases between. CDR3 sequence reads: CASSQVRDGQPQHF. The CDR3 DNA reads as TGTGCCAGCAGCCAAGTCCGAGACGGTCAGCCCCAGCATTTT.

The chain recombines TRBV20-1 with TRBJ1-1; D remains ambiguous. Germline V gene sequence: CDR1 DFQATT, CDR2 SNEGSKA (reference sequence). With 3 bases removed from V and 7 bases from J, the gap between germline ends came to 0 bases. The CDR3 length is 8 residues. The CDR3 DNA reads TGCAGTGCTAGTGAAGCTTTCTTT. Encoded protein: CSASEAFF.

This clone was observed a few times. This rearrangement joins TRBV27 to TRBJ2-7; no clear D. Germline CDR1 is MNHEY and CDR2 is SMNVEV (reference sequence). Trimming stripped 4 bases from V and 5 bases from J, with 12 bases between. This CDR3 region has 13 residues. CDR3 in amino acids: CASSWAINHEQYF. The CDR3 coding sequence is TGTGCCAGCAGTTGGGCCATCAACCACGAGCAGTACTTC.

The J gene is TRBJ1-2, the V gene TRBV6-5; the D gene is possibly TRBD1 (6 bases). Per germline, CDR1 MNHEY and CDR2 SVGAGI. The V and J ends lost 6 bases and 9 bases respectively, with 14 bases between them. The CDR3 has 12 residues. CDR3 protein: CASSYQGQSYTF. CDR3 bases: TGTGCCAGCAGCTACCAGGGACAAAGCTACACCTTC.

This clone occurred once. The chain recombines TRBV27 with TRBJ2-3, with a tentative D call TRBD2 (7 bases). Germline CDR1 MNHEY, CDR2 SMNVEV (reference sequence). This CDR3 has 17 residues. V dropped 0 bases and J dropped 2 bases, with 15 bases sitting between them. CDR3 sequence: CASSLSGGARDTDTQYF. CDR3 nucleotide sequence: TGTGCCAGCAGTTTATCAGGGGGGGCGCGGGACACAGATACGCAGTATTTT.